This T cell receptor (beta chain) originates from a study of T cells after yellow fever vaccination. Study-wide results and caveats: Only a minor proportion of clonotypes was detected across both CD4 and CD8 compartments. Compared with primary, the secondary response was weaker and peaked at day 5, not 15.

The V gene's germline CDR1 is LNHNV and CDR2 YYDKDF (reference sequence). This CDR3 is built from 15 residues. Deletions cut 1 base from V and 5 bases from J, with 14 bases between. Template-switching 5'RACE yielded the TCR cDNA; a universal primer site and UMIs were added in the process. MiXCR, applied by TCRdb to the 5' RACE reads, yields one record per CDR3 protein. The sample includes 60,000 to 85,000 distinct CDR3 sequences, approximately 7% of them seen just once. To note about this clonotype: Its antigen is undetermined.

The chain joins TRBV15 to TRBJ1-1; D uncertain. Material: CD8+ T cells sorted from PBMCs, obtained 45 days after the first yellow fever vaccination. This clonotype originated in a man aged 18 to 29 who received the YFV17D yellow fever vaccine. Here the CDR3 reads CATSRGTSSWTEAFF. CDR3 bases: TGTGCCACCAGCAGAGGGACCTCCTCGTGGACTGAAGCTTTCTTT.